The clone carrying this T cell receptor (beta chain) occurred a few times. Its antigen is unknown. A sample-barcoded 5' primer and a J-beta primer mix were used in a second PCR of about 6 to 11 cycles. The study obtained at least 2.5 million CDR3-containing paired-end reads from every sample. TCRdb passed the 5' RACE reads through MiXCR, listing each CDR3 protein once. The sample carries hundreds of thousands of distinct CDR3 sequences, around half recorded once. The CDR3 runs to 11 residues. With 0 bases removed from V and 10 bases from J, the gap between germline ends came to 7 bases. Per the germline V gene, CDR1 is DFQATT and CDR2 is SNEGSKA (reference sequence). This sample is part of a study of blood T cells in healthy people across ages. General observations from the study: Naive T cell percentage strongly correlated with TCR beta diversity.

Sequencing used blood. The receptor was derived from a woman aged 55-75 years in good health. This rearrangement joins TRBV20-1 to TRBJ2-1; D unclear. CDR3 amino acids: CSARDLTEQFF. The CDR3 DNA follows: TGCAGTGCTAGAGATCTTACGGAGCAGTTCTTC.